This T cell receptor (beta chain) was observed in a study of T cells in Graves' hyperthyroidism and ophthalmopathy. This clonotype came up a few times. CDR1 is SGHAT, CDR2 FQNNGV, per germline. The V and J ends lost 2 bases and 13 bases, in that order; junction bases with no gene match: 3. CDR3 length: 12 amino acids. Amplification yielded TCR beta CDR3 regions, with RNA transcripts as the source. Carried out on the TCR CDR3, a first-round RT-PCR used the HTBI primer set. MiXCR was run by TCRdb on the multiplex PCR reads, yielding one entry per CDR3 protein. The sample lists 450,000 to 700,000 distinct CDR3 sequences, about 43% occurring once.

The TCR sequence derives from an adult woman with Graves' disease, either hyperthyroidism or ophthalmopathy (not recorded which). V usage is TRBV11-2 and J usage is TRBJ1-1; 11 nucleotides agree with TRBD1. Material for sequencing was peripheral blood or thyroid tissue (not recorded which). In DNA, the CDR3 is TGTGCCAGCAGCTTACTCGGGACAGGGGGTTTCTTT. It translates to CASSLLGTGGFF.